This T cell receptor (beta chain) was captured by sequencing in a study of response to subunit inactivated influenza vaccine. TCRdb ran MiXCR on the RT-PCR reads and lists one entry per CDR3 protein. The table has approximately 490,000 distinct CDR3 sequences, 6% to 9% seen once. The table lists this clonotype with many counts. Its antigen is unknown. The CDR3 totals 16 residues. J gave up 4 bases and V 5 bases, and 3 bases lay outside the gene matches. Study-level points and caveats: Authors suggested seasonal influenza vaccinations each recruit few new T cells.

Sequenced material: PBMCs from blood, taken around 25 months after vaccination. This receptor was identified in a man aged 45 to 75 who received an inactivated influenza vaccine. The V and J genes are TRBV12-3 or TRBV12-4 and TRBJ2-2, with 14 bases identical to TRBD2. The CDR3 DNA reads TGTGCCAGCAGTCCGGGACTAGCGGGGGTCACCGGGGAGCTGTTTTTT. Translated: CASSPGLAGVTGELFF.